One sample yielded the 21 T cell receptor beta chains listed below, sequenced in a study of shared clonotypes between healthy human individuals. Data came from immunoSEQ multiplex PCR; TCRdb stores just in-frame clones and leaves some out. The sample comprises about 600,000 clones, about 80% of which are singletons, and around 12% rests with the top ten. Material: PBMCs. These receptors were obtained from a woman in her thirties or forties in good health. Some clones in this sample may be carry-over from other donors' samples.

V usage is TRBV4-2 and J usage is TRBJ1-4; D gene unclear. V was cut by 0 bases and J by 6 bases, with 14 bases left in between. This CDR3 spans 16 amino acids. Germline assignment: CDR1 LGHNA and CDR2 YNFKEQ. The CDR3 here is CASSQDNLGYHEKLFF. CDR3 bases: TGTGCCAGCAGCCAAGATAATTTAGGGTACCATGAAAAACTGTTTTTT.

CDR3 bases: TGTGCCAGCAGCGCCGGCCTTAGGGGCTACGAGCAGTACTTC. Amino acid sequence: CASSAGLRGYEQYF. The chain employs TRBV27 and TRBJ2-7, with D perhaps TRBD1 (5 bases). Deletions cut 6 bases from V and 3 bases from J, with 15 bases between. This CDR3 is built from 14 residues. The germline V gene has CDR1 MNHEY and CDR2 SMNVEV (reference sequence).

In regard to this clone: This may stem from a read error, because a much larger clone lies one nucleotide away. The V and J genes are TRBV4-1 and TRBJ2-7, with D tentatively TRBD2 (7 bases). The V gene lost 3 bases and the J gene lost 4 bases, with 28 bases spanning the gap. Germline V gene lookup returns CDR1 MGHRA and CDR2 YSYEKL. CDR3 length: 19 amino acids. CDR3 protein: CASSHAPPGAGAGLYEQYF. CDR3 DNA sequence: TGCGCCAGCAGCCATGCCCCACCGGGGGCGGGAGCGGGACTATACGAGCAGTACTTC.

The chain joins TRBV28 to TRBJ2-2, with TRBD2 matching 15 bases. The CDR3 extends over 19 amino acids. The germline gives CDR1 MDHEN, CDR2 SYDVKM. Trimming took 5 bases from V and 1 from J; bases not matched to a gene: 8. CDR3 DNA: TGTGCCAGCAGTATCGGGGGACTAGCGGGAGGTCGGAACACCGGGGAGCTGTTTTTT. Its protein product is CASSIGGLAGGRNTGELFF.

The V and J genes are TRBV19 and TRBJ2-7; D might be TRBD2 (6 bases). The CDR3 runs 14 residues. Trimming stripped 5 bases from V and 7 bases from J, with 18 bases between. Germline V lookup: CDR1 LNHDA, CDR2 SQIVND (reference sequence). The CDR3 nucleotides read TGTGCCAGTAGTGAACAACGACTAGTGGATGAGCAGTACTTC. Protein sequence: CASSEQRLVDEQYF.

This clone has more than one count but fewer than ten. The V and J genes are TRBV6-1 and TRBJ2-2; D perhaps matches TRBD2 (6 bases). V was shortened by 6 bases and J by 5 bases, with 16 bases between the two germline ends. The CDR3 consists of 15 residues. CDR1 and CDR2 from the germline V gene are MNHNS and SASEGT. CDR3 nucleotides: TGTGCCAGCAGGCAAGGAGGGGCGGAGACCGGGGAGCTGTTTTTT. The encoded protein is CASRQGGAETGELFF.

This rearrangement joins TRBV4-1 to TRBJ2-3, with 9 bases lining up with TRBD2. CDR3 size: 20 residues. Losses at the gene ends were 2 bases for V and 0 bases for J; bases not matched to a gene: 15. Germline V gene sequence: CDR1 MGHRA, CDR2 YSYEKL. CDR3 residues: CASSQPFRGLAVPSTDTQYF. For the CDR3, the DNA is TGCGCCAGCAGCCAACCATTCCGGGGACTAGCAGTACCTAGCACAGATACGCAGTATTTT.

Comment on this clone: A much larger clone differs by one base, so this may be a read error. The V call is TRBV10-3, the J call TRBJ2-7; a weak D match, TRBD1 (5 bases). Germline V lookup: CDR1 ENHRY, CDR2 SYGVKD. With 10 bases removed from V and 10 bases from J, the gap between germline ends came to 17 bases. This CDR3 is built from 11 residues. Written as DNA, the CDR3 is TGTGCCAGTGCCCAGGGAAAGGCCCAGTACTTC. Amino acid sequence: CASAQGKAQYF.

The chain's CDR3 is CASTRDRENYGYTF. Here the CDR3 DNA reads TGTGCCAGCACCCGGGACAGAGAGAACTATGGCTACACCTTC. V gene TRBV2 combines with J gene TRBJ1-2; 7 bases line up with TRBD1. Germline V gene sequence: CDR1 SNHLY, CDR2 FYNNEI. The junction had 7 bases not matched to a gene; V was cut back by 7 bases and J by 2 bases. The CDR3 length is 14 residues. Full variable domain (remainder filled in from reference TRBV2 and TRBJ1-2): EPEVTQTPSHQVTQMGQEVILRCVPISNHLYFYWYRQILGQKVEFLVSFYNNEISEKSEIFDDQFSVERPDGSNFTLKIRSTKLEDSAMYFCASTRDRENYGYTFGSGTRLTVV.

The chain combines TRBV5-1 with TRBJ1-1, with D hard to call. The ends were cut back, 2 bases at V and 1 base at J, with 6 bases in the middle. The CDR3 runs to 13 residues. Germline V lookup: CDR1 SGHRS, CDR2 YFSETQ. The DNA of the CDR3 is TGCGCCAGCAGCTTTGATCCGAACACTGAAGCTTTCTTT. Translating gives CASSFDPNTEAFF.

The chain carries TRBV30 and TRBJ1-1, with 7 bases that match TRBD1. After removal of 5 bases from V and 3 bases from J, the junction contained 6 bases not matched to a gene. CDR3 length equals 13 residues. In germline, CDR1 is GTSNPN, CDR2 SVGIG (reference sequence). The CDR3 bases are TGTGCCTGGGTTAACAGGGGAGACACTGAAGCTTTCTTT. Translated, it gives CAWVNRGDTEAFF.

This clone was counted once. The chain combines TRBV6-5 with TRBJ2-7, with 10 nucleotides matching TRBD1. The CDR3 consists of 15 residues. V was pared by 2 bases and J by 5 bases, with 6 bases of the junction left unmatched. The V gene's germline CDR1 is MNHEY and CDR2 SVGAGI. This CDR3 is CASSYQGTGVDEQYF. In DNA, the CDR3 is TGTGCCAGCAGTTACCAAGGGACAGGGGTGGACGAGCAGTACTTC.

CDR3 bases: TGTGCCAAACCCCTCTATCAGCCCCAGCATTTT. This gives the protein CAKPLYQPQHF. The genes are TRBV6-4 and TRBJ1-5, with D unclear. The germline V and J ends were trimmed by 10 bases and 5 bases, with 9 bases remaining between them. CDR3 length equals 11 residues. Germline CDR1 and CDR2: MRHNA and SNTAGT.

The chain links TRBV12-5 to TRBJ2-7; 10 bases match TRBD2. V trimming: 8 bases; J trimming: 3 bases; junction bases outside the gene matches: 4. This CDR3 contains 13 residues. Looked up from germline, CDR1 is LGHNT and CDR2 is FRNRAP. As DNA, the CDR3 is TGTGCTAGTAGCTCTAGCGGGAGCTACGAGCAGTACTTC. Translating it yields CASSSSGSYEQYF.

V usage is TRBV6-5 and J usage is TRBJ2-3; D uncertain. CDR1 MNHEY and CDR2 SVGAGI come from the germline V gene. This CDR3 has 12 residues. Trimming shortened V by 6 bases and J by 4 bases, and 8 bases separated the two germline ends. The CDR3 loop is CASSPSSDTQYF. CDR3 nucleotide sequence: TGTGCCAGCAGCCCCTCCTCAGATACGCAGTATTTT.

In its sample, this clone was seen a few times. The chain recombines TRBV28 with TRBJ1-1; no firm D call. CDR3 length: 13 amino acids. The V and J ends lost 8 bases and 1 base respectively, with 11 bases between them. CDR1 and CDR2 (germline): MDHEN, SYDVKM. The CDR3 protein is CASDRPPNTEAFF. CDR3 nucleotides: TGTGCCAGCGACCGCCCCCCGAACACTGAAGCTTTCTTT.

The V and J genes are TRBV6-5 and TRBJ2-3; 9 bases fit TRBD2. Unmatched junction bases numbered 5, after V lost 5 bases and J lost 5 bases. Germline CDR1 MNHEY, CDR2 SVGAGI. This CDR3 comprises 14 residues. The CDR3 nucleotides read TGTGCCAGCAGTGGGGGACTAGCTGGAGATACGCAGTATTTT. Protein sequence: CASSGGLAGDTQYF.

V gene TRBV18 combines with J gene TRBJ1-5; 7 bases map to TRBD1. The V segment lost 4 bases and the J segment 2 bases; nucleotides outside the gene matches: 2. This CDR3 contains 14 residues. The V gene's germline CDR1 is KGHSH and CDR2 LQKENI. The CDR3 is CASSQGAGNQPQHF. The CDR3 bases are TGTGCCAGCTCACAGGGGGCGGGCAATCAGCCCCAGCATTTT. The variable domain in full, with the rest retrieved from reference TRBV18 and TRBJ1-5, is NAGVMQNPRHLVRRRGQEARLRCSPMKGHSHVYWYRQLPEEGLKFMVYLQKENIIDESGMPKERFSAEFPKEGPSILRIQQVVRGDSAAYFCASSQGAGNQPQHFGDGTRLSIL.

V gene TRBV19 combines with J gene TRBJ1-5, with 11 bases identical to TRBD1. This CDR3 comprises 15 residues. The germline V gene has CDR1 LNHDA and CDR2 SQIVND (reference sequence). Losses at the gene ends were 4 bases for V and 4 bases for J; bases not matched to a gene: 3. This chain's CDR3 is CASSRGTGGNQPQHF. The CDR3, as DNA: TGTGCCAGTAGTAGGGGGACAGGGGGGAATCAGCCCCAGCATTTT.

V gene TRBV6-1 combines with J gene TRBJ1-1; D remains unclear. In germline, CDR1 is MNHNS, CDR2 SASEGT. The CDR3 runs to 14 residues. The ends were cut back, 7 bases at V and 3 bases at J, with 15 bases in the middle. Here the CDR3 reads CASKAPGYYTEAFF. CDR3 coding DNA: TGTGCCAGCAAGGCTCCGGGTTACTACACTGAAGCTTTCTTT.

This chain connects TRBV9 to TRBJ2-3, with D hard to call. Trimming removed 0 bases at V and 5 bases at J, with 10 bases between. This CDR3 region has 14 residues. The germline CDR1 and CDR2 sequences are SGDLS and YYNGEE. CDR3 DNA sequence: TGTGCCAGCAGCGTAGATGTCCCTGGAGATACGCAGTATTTT. Translation: CASSVDVPGDTQYF.